This T cell receptor (beta chain) was obtained from a study of spatial heterogeneity in lung cancer. J was trimmed by 5 bases and V by 7 bases; bases with no gene match: 9. The V gene's germline CDR1 is SEHNR and CDR2 FQNEAQ (reference sequence). CDR3 length: 15 amino acids. Time point meaning: sample taken at primary tumor resection. Unsorted samples of tumor, nontumor lung or frozen PBMC had their whole RNA sequenced. This clonotype was found many times. TCRdb analysed the 5' RACE reads with MiXCR anew, one entry per CDR3 protein. The sample shows 28,000 or so distinct CDR3 sequences, 9.5% to 15% of them seen only once.

Sequencing used PBMCs, obtained at surgery. The V gene is TRBV7-9, the J gene TRBJ2-2; 8 nucleotides align to TRBD2. The sequence derives from a female donor with early-stage non-small cell lung cancer. CDR3 sequence (DNA): TGTGCCAGCATGCCGGGACTAGAGAAAACCGGGGAGCTGTTTTTT. Protein sequence: CASMPGLEKTGELFF.